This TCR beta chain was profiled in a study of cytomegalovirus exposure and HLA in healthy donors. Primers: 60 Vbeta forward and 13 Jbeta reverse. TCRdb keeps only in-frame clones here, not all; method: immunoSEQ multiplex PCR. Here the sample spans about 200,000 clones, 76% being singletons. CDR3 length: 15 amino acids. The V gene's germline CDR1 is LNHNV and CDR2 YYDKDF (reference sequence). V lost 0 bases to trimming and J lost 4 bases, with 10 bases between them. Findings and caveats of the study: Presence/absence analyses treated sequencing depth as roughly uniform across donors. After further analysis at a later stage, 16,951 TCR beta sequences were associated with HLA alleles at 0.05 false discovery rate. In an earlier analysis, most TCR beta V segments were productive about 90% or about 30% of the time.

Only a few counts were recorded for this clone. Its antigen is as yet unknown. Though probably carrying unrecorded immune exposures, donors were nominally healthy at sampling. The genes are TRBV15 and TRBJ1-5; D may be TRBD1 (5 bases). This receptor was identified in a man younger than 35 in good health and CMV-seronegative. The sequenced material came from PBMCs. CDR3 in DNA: TGTGCCACCAGCAGAGATGCAGGGCGTAATCAGCCCCAGCATTTT. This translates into CATSRDAGRNQPQHF.